The present TCR beta chain was sequenced within a study of blood T cell repertoires in COVID-19. Looking at the study overall: COVID-19 samples, acute and convalescent, were from the United States, Italy and Spain. Sources were T cells, B-cell-depleted T cells, or PBMCs; the material itself was cDNA or gDNA.

There are a few counts of this clone. V was clipped by 6 bases and J by 2 bases, with 8 bases between them. This CDR3 region has 11 residues. Germline lookup yields CDR1 DFQATT and CDR2 SNEGSKA (reference sequence). In the source study's methods: Reference gene primer amplification in the assay estimated nucleated cell counts. Method: immunoSEQ multiplex PCR; TCRdb's copy keeps in-frame clones and lacks some. V and J calls plus clone size are reproduced from that table; the DNA served to infer D and trimming. This table has around 98,000 clones, under 85% appearing once. The sequence derives from a man aged 65 to 85 with acute or convalescent COVID-19. V usage is TRBV20-1 and J usage is TRBJ2-7; a possible D gene is TRBD1 (5 bases). The sequenced sample was peripheral blood. The CDR3 is CSARGPYEQYF. CDR3 sequence (DNA): TGCAGTGCAAGGGGTCCCTACGAGCAGTACTTC.